This T cell receptor (beta chain) is from a study of blood T cell repertoires in COVID-19. Trimming shortened V by 3 bases and J by 0 bases, and 15 bases separated the two germline ends. Germline CDR1 and CDR2: MGHRA and YSYEKL. This CDR3 is 17 amino acids long. Authors' processing steps: It was from reference gene primer amplification that nucleated cell counts were estimated. Repertoires were generated with immunoSEQ multiplex PCR, while TCRdb's copy carries only in-frame clones and drops some. V and J calls and clone size are those listed in that table; D and trimming were worked out from the DNA. The sample includes 130,000 or so clones, just over 75% of them seen just once.

This sequence joins TRBV4-1 and TRBJ1-3; possible D gene TRBD1, 5 bases. The sequence was collected from a human donor in a cohort sampled during active COVID-19. The sequencing sample was made of peripheral blood. The CDR3 sequence: CASSQGGTDISGNTIYF. CDR3 DNA: TGCGCCAGCAGCCAGGGGGGTACAGATATCTCTGGAAACACCATATATTTT.